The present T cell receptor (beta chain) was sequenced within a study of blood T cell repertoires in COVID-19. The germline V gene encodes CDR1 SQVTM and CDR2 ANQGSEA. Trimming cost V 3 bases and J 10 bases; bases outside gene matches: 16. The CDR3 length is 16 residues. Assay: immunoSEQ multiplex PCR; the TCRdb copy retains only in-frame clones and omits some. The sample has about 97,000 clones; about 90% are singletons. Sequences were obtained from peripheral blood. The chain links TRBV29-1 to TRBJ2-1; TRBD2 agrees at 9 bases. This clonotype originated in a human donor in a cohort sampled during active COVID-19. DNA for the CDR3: TGCAGCGTTGAGGGGGGACTGGCGGGAGGGCCAAAAGAGCAGTTCTTC. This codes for CSVEGGLAGGPKEQFF.